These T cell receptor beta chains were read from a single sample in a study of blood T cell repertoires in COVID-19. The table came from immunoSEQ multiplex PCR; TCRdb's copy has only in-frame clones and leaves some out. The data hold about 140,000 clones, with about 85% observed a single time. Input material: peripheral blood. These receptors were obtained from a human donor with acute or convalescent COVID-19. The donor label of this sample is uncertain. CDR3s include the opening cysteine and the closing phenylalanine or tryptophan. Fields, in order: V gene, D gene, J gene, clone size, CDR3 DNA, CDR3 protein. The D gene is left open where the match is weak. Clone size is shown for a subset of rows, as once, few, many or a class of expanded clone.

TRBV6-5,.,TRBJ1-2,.,TGTGCCAGCAGAGACACGAACAACTATGGCTACACCTTC,CASRDTNNYGYTF
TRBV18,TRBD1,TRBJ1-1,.,TGTGCCAGCTCACCACGGGACAGGGGTTCTAAGAACACTGAAGCTTTCTTT,CASSPRDRGSKNTEAFF
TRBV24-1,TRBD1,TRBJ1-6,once,TGTGCCACCAGTGATCTCGAGACAGGGGTAAGTTCACCCCTCCACTTT,CATSDLETGVSSPLHF
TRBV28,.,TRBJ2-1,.,TGTGCCAGCAGTTCGCCTGGTGGGAGCTCCTACAATGAGCAGTTCTTC,CASSSPGGSSYNEQFF
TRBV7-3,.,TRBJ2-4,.,TGTGCCAGCAGCGCCACGGCGGGTGTAGGGGCCAAAAACATTCAGTACTTC,CASSATAGVGAKNIQYF
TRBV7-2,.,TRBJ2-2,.,TGTGCCAGCAGCTTAATGGGGGGAACGAACACCGGGGAGCTGTTTTTT,CASSLMGGTNTGELFF
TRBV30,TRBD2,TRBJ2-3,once,TGTGCCTGGAGGGGACTAGCGGGGGCCACAGATACGCAGTATTTT,CAWRGLAGATDTQYF
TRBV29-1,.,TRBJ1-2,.,TGCAGCGTTGAAGCGGGGTTAGCTAACTATGGCTACACCTTC,CSVEAGLANYGYTF
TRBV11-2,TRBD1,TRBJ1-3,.,TGTGCCAGCAGCTGGGACAGCCTCTCTGGAAACACCATATATTTT,CASSWDSLSGNTIYF
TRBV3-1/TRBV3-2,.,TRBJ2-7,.,TGTGCCAGCAGCCAAAACTCCCTGACCTACGAGCAGTACTTC,CASSQNSLTYEQYF
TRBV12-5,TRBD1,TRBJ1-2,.,TGTGCTAGTGGTTTGGCGAGACCGAGGGACAGGAACCTTTGGTTTTCCTATGGCTACACCTTC,CASGLARPRDRNLWFSYGYTF
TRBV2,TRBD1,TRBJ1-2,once,TGTGCCAGCAGCATCATAACCGGGACAGGGTATGGCTACACCTTC,CASSIITGTGYGYTF
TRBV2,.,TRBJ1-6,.,TGTGCCAGCAGTGAACAGGGGTTAGAGAGCAATTCACCCCTCCACTTT,CASSEQGLESNSPLHF
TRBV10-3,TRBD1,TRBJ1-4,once,TGTGCCATCAGTGATCCGGACAGGGGTGCAACTAATGAAAAACTGTTTTTT,CAISDPDRGATNEKLFF